Listed here are 20 T cell receptor beta chains from one sample, sequenced in a study of T cell repertoires in cytomegalovirus infection. Their antigen targets remain unknown. Via MiXCR, TCRdb re-called the reads, giving one row per CDR3 protein. The table has over 250,000 distinct CDR3 sequences, roughly a fifth seen once. The sample here was cultured PBMCs, taken from culture after CMV antigen stimulation. All receptors derive from a human donor in good health (CMV status not recorded). Some clones in this sample may be carry-over from other donors' samples.

This clonotype showed up just a few times. V gene TRBV9 combines with J gene TRBJ1-2; perhaps TRBD1 as D (5 bases). CDR1 and CDR2 (germline): SGDLS, YYNGEE. The CDR3 contains 14 residues. V lost 1 base and J lost 8, with 15 bases in between. The CDR3 loop reads CASSVWASQGGYTF. The DNA of the CDR3 is TGTGCCAGCAGCGTATGGGCCAGTCAGGGAGGCTACACCTTC.

This clonotype was detected a few times. The DNA for the CDR3 is TGTGCCAGCAGCCACCCTCTAGGGAGCTATGGCTACACCTTC. Translation gives CASSHPLGSYGYTF. V usage is TRBV7-2 and J usage is TRBJ1-2; D gene unclear. CDR3 length equals 14 residues. V lost 5 bases, J lost 4 bases, and 14 bases lay in between. Germline-derived CDR1 and CDR2 are SGHTA and FQGNSA.

This clonotype was seen a handful of times. This chain connects TRBV7-9 to TRBJ2-3; D not resolved. Per germline, CDR1 SEHNR and CDR2 FQNEAQ (reference sequence). Between the trimmed V and J ends, which lost 3 bases and 1 base, there was a span of 5 bases. The CDR3 is 13 residues long. The CDR3 nucleotides read TGTGCCAGCAGCTTTGAGGGCACAGATACGCAGTATTTT. Translation: CASSFEGTDTQYF.

This sequence joins TRBV7-2 and TRBJ2-5; D might be TRBD1 (5 bases). The CDR3 spans 13 residues. Trimming shortened V by 5 bases and J by 4 bases, and 11 bases separated the two germline ends. Germline values: CDR1 SGHTA, CDR2 FQGNSA. The CDR3 DNA sequence: TGTGCCAGCAGCGCCCGACAGCCAGAGACCCAGTACTTC. Amino acid sequence: CASSARQPETQYF. The complete variable domain, with remaining parts taken from reference TRBV7-2 and TRBJ2-5, reads GAGVSQSPSNKVTEKGKDVELRCDPISGHTALYWYRQSLGQGLEFLIYFQGNSAPDKSGLPSDRFSAERTGGSVSTLTIQRTQQEDSAVYLCASSARQPETQYFGPGTRLLVL.

This sequence joins TRBV10-3 and TRBJ2-1, with 7 bases matching TRBD1. Germline V gene sequence: CDR1 ENHRY, CDR2 SYGVKD. This CDR3 spans 16 amino acids. Trimming cost V 5 bases and J 9 bases; bases outside gene matches: 16. The CDR3 spells CAISTGTVSNNGEQFF. The CDR3 nucleotides are TGTGCCATCAGTACCGGGACAGTTAGTAACAATGGTGAGCAGTTCTTC.

The table lists this clonotype with a few counts. The genes are TRBV4-1 and TRBJ1-1; D might be TRBD1 (5 bases). CDR1 is MGHRA, CDR2 YSYEKL, per germline. Deletions cut 0 bases from V and 5 bases from J, with 10 bases between. CDR3 length: 14 amino acids. The CDR3 sequence is CASSQDWGVTEAFF. As DNA, the CDR3 is TGCGCCAGCAGCCAAGACTGGGGGGTAACTGAAGCTTTCTTT.

A few counts support this clonotype. The gene calls are TRBV4-1 and TRBJ1-1; D is ambiguous. The CDR3 consists of 15 residues. V gave up 3 bases and J gave up 0 bases, with 11 bases separating them. Germline V CDR1 and CDR2: MGHRA, YSYEKL. The CDR3 reads CASSHHDGVNTEAFF. CDR3 sequence (DNA): TGCGCCAGCAGCCACCACGATGGGGTGAACACTGAAGCTTTCTTT.

CDR3 sequence reads: CRGGSQGSTDTQYF. DNA for the CDR3: TGCAGGGGGGGGTCTCAGGGGAGCACAGATACGCAGTATTTT. The chain joins TRBV20-1 to TRBJ2-3; D might be TRBD2 (7 bases). Germline V gene data show CDR1 as DFQATT and CDR2 as SNEGSKA (reference sequence). The CDR3 is 14 amino acids.

This clonotype was counted ten times or more. The CDR3 sequence is CASSSQGGQETQYF. The CDR3 bases are TGTGCCAGCAGCAGCCAGGGAGGCCAAGAGACCCAGTACTTC. This chain links TRBV7-2 with TRBJ2-5, with a weak D call TRBD2 (6 bases). CDR1 SGHTA and CDR2 FQGNSA come from the germline V gene. The CDR3 covers 14 residues. Trimming removed 5 bases from V and 1 base from J, with 11 bases in between.

This sequence joins TRBV7-2 and TRBJ2-2; weak D call: TRBD2 (6 bases). The CDR3 sequence is 18 residues long. V gave up 5 bases and J gave up 6 bases, with 25 bases separating them. Germline CDR1 is SGHTA and CDR2 is FQGNSA. CDR3 bases: TGTGCCAGCAGCACTAGGAGGGCCGCGATCTCTGTCCCCGGGGAGCTGTTTTTT. Protein sequence: CASSTRRAAISVPGELFF.

By its share, this clonotype is hyperexpanded. This chain connects TRBV7-2 to TRBJ2-2; D is uncertain. Germline CDR1 SGHTA, CDR2 FQGNSA. The V end lost 5 bases, the J end lost 1 base, and 14 bases lay between the germline ends. This CDR3 region has 16 residues. CDR3 region: CASSRSSVKNTGELFF. CDR3 sequence (DNA): TGTGCCAGCAGCCGCAGCTCAGTCAAGAACACCGGGGAGCTGTTTTTT.

The chain links TRBV7-8 to TRBJ2-2; TRBD2 matches at 12 bases. The CDR3 is 16 residues long. V lost 1 base, J lost 7 bases, and 4 bases stayed unmatched. The V gene's germline CDR1 is SGHVS and CDR2 FQNEAQ. The CDR3 loop is CASSLVLAGGVGELFF. Written as DNA, the CDR3 is TGTGCCAGCAGCTTAGTACTAGCGGGAGGAGTCGGGGAGCTGTTTTTT.

This chain uses TRBV24-1 with TRBJ2-3; tentatively, D is TRBD2 (6 bases). Trimming left V 3 bases short and J 4 bases short, with 13 bases between. This CDR3 has 15 amino acids. Germline assignment: CDR1 KGHDR and CDR2 SFDVKD. The CDR3 DNA sequence: TGTGCCACCAGTGATCCCCGGGGGTCGGCAGATACGCAGTATTTT. Its translation: CATSDPRGSADTQYF.

The chain couples TRBV7-3 to TRBJ2-2; D remains ambiguous. The germline gives CDR1 SGHTA, CDR2 FQGTGA. V was shortened by 5 bases and J by 5 bases, with 9 bases between the two germline ends. This CDR3 is 13 amino acids long. DNA of the CDR3: TGTGCCAGCAGCCCTACGGCGACCGGGGAGCTGTTTTTT. Its translation: CASSPTATGELFF.

The sample holds a few counts of this clonotype. The V gene is TRBV6-2 or TRBV6-3, the J gene TRBJ2-3, with D maybe TRBD1 (5 bases). With 2 bases removed from V and 4 bases from J, the gap between germline ends came to 13 bases. The CDR3 totals 15 residues. Germline V gene lookup returns CDR1 MNHEY and CDR2 SVGEGT. CDR3 loop: CASSYGARGPDTQYF. DNA of the CDR3: TGTGCCAGCAGTTACGGGGCTAGGGGCCCAGATACGCAGTATTTT.

The chain has TRBV7-2 and TRBJ2-6; D is ambiguous. The length of the CDR3 is 12 residues. The germline V gene encodes CDR1 SGHTA and CDR2 FQGNSA. CDR3 loop: CGWGSGANVLTF. The DNA of the CDR3 is TGTGGTTGGGGCTCTGGGGCCAACGTCCTGACTTTC.

The chain couples TRBV15 to TRBJ2-5, with unresolved D. The germline gives CDR1 LNHNV, CDR2 YYDKDF (reference sequence). V was shortened by 2 bases and J by 0 bases, with 10 bases between the two germline ends. This CDR3 region has 15 residues. CDR3 sequence: CATSRMGSYQETQYF. CDR3 nucleotides: TGTGCCACCAGCAGAATGGGGTCCTACCAAGAGACCCAGTACTTC. The whole variable domain, remainder taken from reference TRBV15 and TRBJ2-5, is DAMVIQNPRYQVTQFGKPVTLSCSQTLNHNVMYWYQQKSSQAPKLLFHYYDKDFNNEADTPDNFQSRRPNTSFCFLDIRSPGLGDTAMYLCATSRMGSYQETQYFGPGTRLLVL.

Notes on this clonotype: One end of the junction varies from germline; a read error may be responsible. This chain connects TRBV2 to TRBJ2-1; a weak D match, TRBD1 (6 bases). In germline, CDR1 is SNHLY, CDR2 FYNNEI. The CDR3 covers 15 residues. This CDR3 is CAIKGEENSYNEQFF. The CDR3 region has the DNA TGTGCCATCAAGGGGGAAGAGAACTCCTACAATGAACAGTTCTTC.

A remark on this clonotype: At one end the junction does not follow the germline gene, possibly because of a read error. This sequence joins TRBV19 and TRBJ2-5; 9 bases are a match to TRBD2. The germline V gene encodes CDR1 LNHDA and CDR2 SQIVND (reference sequence). The CDR3 has 14 amino acids. The CDR3, as DNA: TGTGTCAGTAGTGTAATAGCGGGAGTGGAGACCCAGTACTTC. As protein: CVSSVIAGVETQYF. Combining the CDR3 with reference TRBV19 and TRBJ2-5 gives the whole variable domain DGGITQSPKYLFRKEGQNVTLSCEQNLNHDAMYWYRQDPGQGLRLIYYSQIVNDFQKGDIAEGYSVSREKKESFPLTVTSAQKNPTAFYLCVSSVIAGVETQYFGPGTRLLVL.

This clonotype was counted between two and nine times. The chain joins TRBV20-1 to TRBJ2-1; D is unresolved. Germline CDR1 and CDR2: DFQATT and SNEGSKA (reference sequence). With 6 bases removed from V and 3 bases from J, the gap between germline ends came to 12 bases. The CDR3 is made up of 13 amino acids. In nucleotides, the CDR3 is TGCAGTGCGAGTAGGGCTAACTACAATGAGCAGTTCTTC. Its translation is CSASRANYNEQFF.